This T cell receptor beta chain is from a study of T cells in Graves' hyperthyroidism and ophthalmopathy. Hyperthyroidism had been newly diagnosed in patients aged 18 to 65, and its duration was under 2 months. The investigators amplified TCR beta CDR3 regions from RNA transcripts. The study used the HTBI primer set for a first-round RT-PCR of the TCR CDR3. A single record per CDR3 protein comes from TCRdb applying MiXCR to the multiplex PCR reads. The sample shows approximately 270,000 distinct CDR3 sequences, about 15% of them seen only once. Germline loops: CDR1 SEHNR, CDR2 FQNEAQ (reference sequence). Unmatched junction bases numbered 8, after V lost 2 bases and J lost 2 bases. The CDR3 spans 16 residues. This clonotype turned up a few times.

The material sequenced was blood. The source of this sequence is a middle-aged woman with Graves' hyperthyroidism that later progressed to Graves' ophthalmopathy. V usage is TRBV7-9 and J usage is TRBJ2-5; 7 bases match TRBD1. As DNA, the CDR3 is TGTGCCAGCAGCTTACTCGAAGGGACAGATCAAGAGACCCAGTACTTC. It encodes CASSLLEGTDQETQYF.